The next 32 T cell receptor beta chains were all read from a single sample in a study of T cells in narcolepsy. Sequencing used immunoSEQ multiplex PCR; TCRdb keeps in-frame clones, though not all of them. Among about 40,000 clones listed, around 89% were seen once. Sequencing was carried out using CD45RA- memory CD4+ T cells from PBMCs. These TCRs come from a human donor with narcolepsy.

The chain employs TRBV7-9 and TRBJ2-5, with a tentative D call TRBD1 (6 bases). CDR1 SEHNR and CDR2 FQNEAQ come from the germline V gene (reference sequence). V gave up 5 bases and J gave up 3 bases, with 19 bases separating them. The CDR3 runs 16 residues. CDR3 sequence: CASSPDLGQRKETQYF. The CDR3, as DNA: TGTGCCAGCAGCCCTGATTTAGGACAGAGAAAAGAGACCCAGTACTTC.

This clone appeared once. The chain recombines TRBV7-3 with TRBJ2-6; perhaps TRBD1 as D (6 bases). CDR3 size: 16 residues. The germline V gene encodes CDR1 SGHTA and CDR2 FQGTGA. Between the trimmed V and J ends, which lost 5 bases and 0 bases, there was a span of 11 bases. This chain's CDR3 is CASSPKDSSGANVLTF. In DNA, the CDR3 is TGTGCCAGCAGCCCAAAGGACAGCTCTGGGGCCAACGTCCTGACTTTC.

The chain employs TRBV6-6 and TRBJ2-5; 10 bases map to TRBD1. Trimming removed 1 base from V and 4 bases from J; junction bases left unmatched: 0. Germline V gene sequence: CDR1 MNHNY, CDR2 SVGAGI (reference sequence). This CDR3 is 14 amino acids long. CDR3 protein: CASSYWTGGETQYF. The CDR3 DNA is TGTGCCAGCAGTTACTGGACAGGGGGAGAGACCCAGTACTTC.

The genes are TRBV18 and TRBJ2-3, with TRBD1 matching 7 bases. CDR1 is KGHSH and CDR2 is LQKENI in the germline V gene. This CDR3 spans 14 amino acids. Losses at the gene ends were 3 bases for V and 5 bases for J; bases not matched to a gene: 5. The CDR3 DNA is TGTGCCAGCTCACCCCAGGGGGTTGGAGATACGCAGTATTTT. This gives the protein CASSPQGVGDTQYF.

The chain combines TRBV19 with TRBJ1-6, with D perhaps TRBD1 (5 bases). Germline CDR1 and CDR2: LNHDA and SQIVND (reference sequence). V was cut by 3 bases and J by 5 bases, with 14 bases left in between. The CDR3 covers 16 residues. CDR3 in DNA: TGTGCCAGTAGTATTTGGGGCGGGCTAGATAATTCACCCCTCCACTTT. This translates into CASSIWGGLDNSPLHF.

The chain recombines TRBV5-1 with TRBJ2-3; D not resolved. Germline V CDR1 and CDR2: SGHRS, YFSETQ. V was clipped by 4 bases and J by 4 bases, with 16 bases between them. The CDR3 is 15 residues long. The CDR3, as DNA: TGCGCCAGCAGCCATGGACGTGGAGCCGCAGATACGCAGTATTTT. The encoded protein is CASSHGRGAADTQYF.

The chain joins TRBV5-4 to TRBJ2-1; tentatively, D is TRBD2 (5 bases). Germline CDR1 and CDR2: SGHNT and YYREEE (reference sequence). CDR3 size: 14 residues. V lost 3 bases, J lost 10 bases, and 17 bases lay in between. CDR3 amino acids: CASSWTRGRMEQFF. The CDR3 bases are TGTGCCAGCAGCTGGACTCGCGGTCGGATGGAGCAGTTCTTC.

The rearrangement joins TRBV4-3 to TRBJ1-2; 7 bases agree with TRBD1. CDR3 size: 19 residues. CDR1 LGHNA and CDR2 YSLEER come from the germline V gene. V gave up 0 bases and J gave up 1 base; unmatched junction bases: 14. The CDR3 DNA reads TGCGCCAGCAGCCAAGACTGGGGTCCAGAACAGGGGATTAACTATGGCTACACCTTC. Amino acid sequence: CASSQDWGPEQGINYGYTF.

The genes are TRBV5-4 and TRBJ2-5; D may be TRBD2 (6 bases). CDR1 and CDR2 from the germline V gene are SGHNT and YYREEE (reference sequence). The germline V and J ends were trimmed by 0 bases and 2 bases, with 8 bases remaining between them. The CDR3 extends over 14 amino acids. DNA of the CDR3: TGTGCCAGCAGCTTGGCGGGGGTTCAAGAGACCCAGTACTTC. Translating it yields CASSLAGVQETQYF.

J is TRBJ1-2 and V is TRBV4-2, with D perhaps matching TRBD1 (5 bases). The CDR3 covers 16 residues. Trimming removed 0 bases at V and 1 base at J, with 12 bases between. Germline loops: CDR1 LGHNA, CDR2 YNFKEQ. CDR3 protein: CASSQDPGMDNYGYTF. The CDR3, as DNA: TGTGCCAGCAGCCAAGATCCAGGGATGGATAACTATGGCTACACCTTC.

This chain connects TRBV19 to TRBJ1-5; D remains ambiguous. From germline, CDR1 is LNHDA and CDR2 SQIVND (reference sequence). The CDR3 runs 14 residues. The germline V and J ends were trimmed by 5 bases and 6 bases, with 14 bases remaining between them. The CDR3 region has the DNA TGTGCCAGTAGTCCCCGAATTGGAACTCAGCCCCAGCATTTT. The encoded protein is CASSPRIGTQPQHF.

Only one count was recorded for this clone. V and J are TRBV5-1 and TRBJ1-1; 11 bases agree with TRBD1. V lost 0 bases and J lost 4; bases outside the gene matches: 11. CDR3 length: 18 residues. Germline V gene data show CDR1 as SGHRS and CDR2 as YFSETQ. CDR3 protein: CASSLVGTGGGPGTEAFF. Written as DNA, the CDR3 is TGCGCCAGCAGCTTGGTTGGGACAGGGGGTGGGCCTGGCACTGAAGCTTTCTTT.

This clone was detected only once. The chain combines TRBV5-1 with TRBJ1-4; D uncertain. Trimming pared 6 bases from V and 0 bases from J, leaving 9 bases between. The germline CDR1 and CDR2 sequences are SGHRS and YFSETQ. This CDR3 comprises 14 residues. CDR3 loop: CASKMDATNEKLFF. CDR3 nucleotide sequence: TGCGCCAGCAAAATGGATGCAACTAATGAAAAACTGTTTTTT.

The chain links TRBV29-1 to TRBJ1-2; TRBD1 is a possible D gene (6 bases). This CDR3 has 13 amino acids. V lost 7 bases and J 0 bases, leaving 12 bases between the germline ends. Germline V gene lookup returns CDR1 SQVTM and CDR2 ANQGSEA. CDR3: CSASGGANYGYTF. The DNA for the CDR3 is TGCAGCGCCTCGGGGGGCGCTAACTATGGCTACACCTTC.

In the case of this clone: The identical CDR3 is also encoded by other nucleotide sequences in the sample. The V call is TRBV7-8, the J call TRBJ2-7; D remains unclear. CDR3 length: 14 residues. Germline V gives CDR1 SGHVS, CDR2 FQNEAQ. The germline V and J ends were trimmed by 4 bases and 3 bases, with 13 bases remaining between them. CDR3 in DNA: TGTGCCAGCAGCTCAAGGTGGGAACGCTACGAGCAGTACTTC. It specifies CASSSRWERYEQYF.

V gene TRBV15 combines with J gene TRBJ2-2, with TRBD2 matching 9 bases. The CDR3 is 17 residues long. Looked up from germline, CDR1 is LNHNV and CDR2 is YYDKDF (reference sequence). The V gene end was trimmed by 0 bases and the J gene end by 1 base; junction bases not matched to a gene: 3. As DNA, the CDR3 is TGTGCCACCAGCAGAGATCTAGCGGGGTTGAACACCGGGGAGCTGTTTTTT. Its protein product is CATSRDLAGLNTGELFF.

The CDR3 coding sequence is TGCAGTGCCAGCCCCCTAGCGGGGGCAGATACGCAGTATTTT. This translates into CSASPLAGADTQYF. This chain joins TRBV29-1 and TRBJ2-3, with 10 bases aligning to TRBD2. Germline assignment: CDR1 SQVTM and CDR2 ANQGSEA. The CDR3 is made up of 14 amino acids.

The chain joins TRBV7-9 to TRBJ2-5; 7 positions match TRBD2. CDR1 and CDR2 (germline): SEHNR, FQNEAQ (reference sequence). The V and J ends lost 4 bases and 0 bases, in that order; junction bases with no gene match: 8. CDR3 length: 16 residues. The CDR3 reads CASSWPWAGDQETQYF. CDR3 nucleotide sequence: TGTGCCAGCAGCTGGCCATGGGCGGGGGACCAAGAGACCCAGTACTTC.

The gene calls are TRBV15 and TRBJ1-2; a possible D gene is TRBD1 (6 bases). The germline gives CDR1 LNHNV, CDR2 YYDKDF (reference sequence). This CDR3 has 15 residues. V gave up 0 bases and J gave up 5 bases, with 13 bases separating them. DNA of the CDR3: TGTGCCACCAGCAGAGATGGCCTAGGGGGGTATGGCTACACCTTC. It codes for CATSRDGLGGYGYTF.

This CDR3 reads CSVAEGASGGYTF. In nucleotides, the CDR3 is TGCAGCGTTGCCGAGGGGGCGTCAGGAGGCTACACCTTC. The chain has TRBV29-1 and TRBJ1-2; 7 nucleotides align to TRBD1. V dropped 4 bases and J dropped 8; count of bases not matched to a gene: 10. The CDR3 spans 13 residues. Germline V gene sequence: CDR1 SQVTM, CDR2 ANQGSEA.

The CDR3 coding sequence is TGTGCCAGTAGGCTACAGATCCGAGGGACTGAAGCTTTCTTT. Protein sequence: CASRLQIRGTEAFF. V and J are TRBV19 and TRBJ1-1, with D unclear. The CDR3 contains 14 residues. From germline, CDR1 is LNHDA and CDR2 SQIVND (reference sequence). The ends were cut back, 6 bases at V and 5 bases at J, with 16 bases in the middle.

V is TRBV4-3 and J is TRBJ1-1; the D is unclear. V lost 4 bases, J lost 0 bases, and 12 bases lay in between. From germline, CDR1 is LGHNA and CDR2 YSLEER. The CDR3 loop spans 15 amino acids. CDR3 bases: TGCGCCAGCAGCCTGATGCAGGAAATGAACACTGAAGCTTTCTTT. This gives the protein CASSLMQEMNTEAFF.

This chain uses TRBV30 with TRBJ1-1, with D uncertain. Germline V CDR1 and CDR2: GTSNPN, SVGIG (reference sequence). Trimming took off 4 bases at V and 3 bases at J, with 12 bases between the two ends. There are 13 residues in the CDR3. For the CDR3, the DNA is TGTGCCTGGATGGTTGGCAGCTACACTGAAGCTTTCTTT. It translates to CAWMVGSYTEAFF.

This clone was observed once. The J gene is TRBJ2-3, the V gene TRBV5-1; 7 bases match TRBD1. Germline-derived CDR1 and CDR2 are SGHRS and YFSETQ. J gave up 0 bases and V 5 bases, and 12 bases lay outside the gene matches. The CDR3 has 17 amino acids. CDR3 residues: CASRQVYRGKSTDTQYF. The DNA of the CDR3 is TGCGCCAGCAGACAAGTATACAGGGGAAAGAGCACAGATACGCAGTATTTT.

This chain uses TRBV5-1 with TRBJ2-2, with 7 bases identical to TRBD1. The CDR3 consists of 15 residues. CDR1 and CDR2 from the germline V gene are SGHRS and YFSETQ. Losses at the gene ends were 0 bases for V and 7 bases for J; bases not matched to a gene: 6. The chain's CDR3 is CASSLVQGSRGELFF. CDR3 DNA: TGCGCCAGCAGCTTGGTACAGGGGTCTCGCGGGGAGCTGTTTTTT.

V usage is TRBV6-5 and J usage is TRBJ1-1; D unclear. CDR3 length: 14 residues. The V end was cut by 11 bases, the J end by 0 bases, with 16 bases between. CDR1 and CDR2 from the germline V gene are MNHEY and SVGAGI. The CDR3 sequence: CASSLGSLNTEAFF. As DNA, the CDR3 is TGTGCCTCTTCCCTGGGTAGTTTGAACACTGAAGCTTTCTTT.

This rearrangement joins TRBV19 to TRBJ2-1, with D perhaps assigned TRBD1 or TRBD2 (5 bases each). Germline CDR1 is LNHDA and CDR2 is SQIVND (reference sequence). The CDR3 consists of 14 residues. Trimming left V 7 bases short and J 2 bases short, with 12 bases between. CDR3 bases: TGTGCCAGTATCGCAACGGGGCCCTACAATGAGCAGTTCTTC. Translated, it gives CASIATGPYNEQFF.

The chain recombines TRBV9 with TRBJ2-1; 10 nucleotides match TRBD2. The CDR3 length is 16 residues. Germline loops: CDR1 SGDLS, CDR2 YYNGEE. The ends lost 0 bases at V and 4 bases at J; junction bases unmatched: 4. The CDR3 DNA is TGTGCCAGCAGCGTAGGGGTTAGCGGGGGGTACAATGAGCAGTTCTTC. Encoded protein: CASSVGVSGGYNEQFF.

The chain joins TRBV7-9 to TRBJ2-7, with D unclear. The CDR3 extends over 11 amino acids. The ends were cut back, 6 bases at V and 4 bases at J, with 7 bases in the middle. CDR1 and CDR2 from the germline V gene are SEHNR and FQNEAQ (reference sequence). DNA of the CDR3: TGTGCCAGCAGTCTCAATTACGAGCAGTACTTC. Translation gives CASSLNYEQYF.

This sequence joins TRBV27 and TRBJ1-1, with D tentatively TRBD1 (5 bases). Germline lookup yields CDR1 MNHEY and CDR2 SMNVEV (reference sequence). The CDR3 sequence is 18 residues long. The V end lost 5 bases, the J end lost 1 base, and 23 bases lay between the germline ends. In nucleotides, the CDR3 is TGTGCCAGCAGTCCCCAGCCCCGGGGGGACTGGGAGAACACTGAAGCTTTCTTT. Translation gives CASSPQPRGDWENTEAFF.

The V gene is TRBV6-1, the J gene TRBJ2-1, with 11 bases matching TRBD2. Germline V gives CDR1 MNHNS, CDR2 SASEGT. The CDR3 is 15 residues long. The V and J ends lost 5 bases and 2 bases, in that order; junction bases with no gene match: 2. This chain's CDR3 is CASSQTSGAYNEQFF. CDR3 nucleotide sequence: TGTGCCAGCAGTCAGACTAGCGGGGCCTACAATGAGCAGTTCTTC.

The chain carries TRBV7-2 and TRBJ2-7; 14 bases are a match to TRBD2. The CDR3 length is 17 residues. Unmatched junction bases numbered 5, after V lost 0 bases and J lost 4 bases. Germline values: CDR1 SGHTA, CDR2 FQGNSA. For the CDR3, the DNA is TGTGCCAGCAGCTTAGCGGCGACTAGCGGGAGGGCGTACGAGCAGTACTTC. Residues: CASSLAATSGRAYEQYF.